Shown below are 28 T cell receptor beta chains from a single sample sequenced in a study of control samples from healthy donors and cancer patients. Produced via immunoSEQ multiplex PCR; TCRdb's table is partial and in-frame only. The sample shows some 130,000 clones, approximately 90% of them seen only once. Sequencing used blood. Receptors originate from a young woman in good health.

The gene calls are TRBV7-2 and TRBJ1-3, with D possibly TRBD1 on 5 matching bases. This CDR3 has 16 residues. Germline V gene data show CDR1 as SGHTA and CDR2 as FQGNSA. Trimming removed 5 bases at V and 2 bases at J, with 16 bases between. This CDR3 is CASSRWGGRTGNTIYF. In DNA, the CDR3 is TGTGCCAGCAGCAGGTGGGGGGGGAGGACTGGAAACACCATATATTTT. Full variable domain (outside the CDR3, taken from reference TRBV7-2 and TRBJ1-3): GAGVSQSPSNKVTEKGKDVELRCDPISGHTALYWYRQSLGQGLEFLIYFQGNSAPDKSGLPSDRFSAERTGGSVSTLTIQRTQQEDSAVYLCASSRWGGRTGNTIYFGEGSWLTVV.

The genes are TRBV18 and TRBJ2-1, with 10 bases fitting TRBD2. Germline V CDR1 and CDR2: KGHSH, LQKENI. V lost 6 bases and J lost 4; bases outside the gene matches: 12. This CDR3 has 17 amino acids. As DNA, the CDR3 is TGTGCCAGCTCGGGAGGGACTAGCGCAAACCCTTACAATGAGCAGTTCTTC. It translates to CASSGGTSANPYNEQFF.

There are a few counts of this clone. V and J are TRBV14 and TRBJ1-3; D may be TRBD1 (5 bases). Germline lookup yields CDR1 SGHDN and CDR2 FVKESK. The length of the CDR3 is 15 residues. Trimming took off 1 base at V and 3 bases at J, with 10 bases between the two ends. The CDR3 loop is CASSQVKGFGNTIYF. The DNA for the CDR3 is TGTGCCAGCAGCCAAGTGAAGGGGTTTGGAAACACCATATATTTT.

The V gene is TRBV2, the J gene TRBJ2-2; D is unclear. CDR1 SNHLY and CDR2 FYNNEI come from the germline V gene. This CDR3 has 12 amino acids. V was cut by 6 bases and J by 4 bases, with 6 bases left in between. CDR3 nucleotides: TGTGCCAGCAGGGTCGTCACCGGGGAGCTGTTTTTT. Amino acid sequence: CASRVVTGELFF. The complete variable domain, with remaining parts taken from reference TRBV2 and TRBJ2-2, reads EPEVTQTPSHQVTQMGQEVILRCVPISNHLYFYWYRQILGQKVEFLVSFYNNEISEKSEIFDDQFSVERPDGSNFTLKIRSTKLEDSAMYFCASRVVTGELFFGEGSRLTVL.

This chain connects TRBV29-1 to TRBJ2-1, with 11 bases matching TRBD2. CDR1 and CDR2 from the germline V gene are SQVTM and ANQGSEA. J lost 4 bases, V lost 0 bases, and 5 bases had no gene match. The CDR3 runs to 16 residues. The CDR3 is CSVEDLASGGYNEQFF. CDR3 nucleotides: TGCAGCGTTGAAGATCTCGCTAGCGGGGGGTACAATGAGCAGTTCTTC.

This clone has a handful of counts. This sequence joins TRBV9 and TRBJ1-3, with D possibly TRBD1 on 5 matching bases. Germline V gene sequence: CDR1 SGDLS, CDR2 YYNGEE. The CDR3 is 13 residues long. Trimming cost V 6 bases and J 1 base, with 8 bases left between them. DNA for the CDR3: TGTGCCAGCACAGGGCCTTCTGGAAACACCATATATTTT. Protein sequence: CASTGPSGNTIYF.

With regard to this clone: Its ends do not fully match the called genes, so a read error is possible. The chain uses TRBV7-7 and TRBJ2-1; 9 bases map to TRBD1. The CDR3 has 17 amino acids. The germline V gene encodes CDR1 SSHAT and CDR2 FNYEAQ (reference sequence). DNA of the CDR3: TGTGCTAGCAGCTTAGGGCCCGGACAGGGGTACTACAATGAGCAGTTCTTC. Translating gives CASSLGPGQGYYNEQFF. The full variable domain, completed using reference TRBV7-7 and TRBJ2-1, is GAGVSQSPRYKVTKRGQDVTLRCDPISSHATLYWYQQALGQGPEFLTYFNYEAQPDKSGLPSDRFSAERPEGSISTLTIQRTEQRDSAMYRCASSLGPGQGYYNEQFFGPGTRLTVL.

This chain uses TRBV6-6 with TRBJ2-1; 9 bases are a match to TRBD2. The germline CDR1 and CDR2 sequences are MNHNY and SVGAGI (reference sequence). V shed 10 bases, J shed 9 bases, and the junction held 4 bases outside the gene matches. The CDR3 loop spans 11 amino acids. In nucleotides, the CDR3 is TGTGCCACTAGCGGGACAAGTGAGCAGTTCTTC. Residues: CATSGTSEQFF.

This clone is a singleton in its sample. The chain employs TRBV5-6 and TRBJ1-2, with D possibly TRBD1 on 5 matching bases. Trimming took 4 bases from V and 0 from J, leaving 13 bases between them. The CDR3 length is 15 residues. The germline CDR1 and CDR2 sequences are SGHDT and YYEEEE. The CDR3 loop reads CASSLRDGPNYGYTF. The CDR3 nucleotides are TGTGCCAGCAGCCTAAGGGACGGACCTAACTATGGCTACACCTTC.

This chain links TRBV3-1 (or the pseudogene TRBV3-2) with TRBJ2-6; D gene unclear. The CDR3 runs 16 residues. Germline CDR1 and CDR2: LGHDT and YNNKEL (reference sequence). V was pared by 0 bases and J by 0 bases, with 6 bases between. DNA of the CDR3: TGTGCCAGCAGCCAAGATCTTAGCTCTGGGGCCAACGTCCTGACTTTC. Translation gives CASSQDLSSGANVLTF.

The chain couples TRBV6-5 to TRBJ1-1, with D uncertain. The length of the CDR3 is 15 residues. Germline-derived CDR1 and CDR2 are MNHEY and SVGAGI. Trimming left V 6 bases short and J 0 bases short, with 14 bases between. The CDR3 reads CASRERDLLNTEAFF. As DNA, the CDR3 is TGTGCCAGCAGGGAGCGGGATTTGTTGAACACTGAAGCTTTCTTT.

In its sample, this clone was seen once. V and J are TRBV4-2 and TRBJ2-2; the D is unclear. CDR1 LGHNA and CDR2 YNFKEQ come from the germline V gene. V was shortened by 4 bases and J by 6 bases, with 9 bases between the two germline ends. This CDR3 spans 13 amino acids. CDR3 amino acids: CASSRRLAGELFF. CDR3 bases: TGTGCCAGCAGCCGTCGGTTGGCCGGGGAGCTGTTTTTT.

V gene TRBV24-1 combines with J gene TRBJ2-5, with D perhaps TRBD1 (6 bases). Trimming cost V 4 bases and J 3 bases, with 11 bases left between them. Germline values: CDR1 KGHDR, CDR2 SFDVKD. This CDR3 contains 14 residues. This CDR3 reads CATSDPTGKETQYF. CDR3 in DNA: TGTGCCACCAGTGACCCCACAGGGAAAGAGACCCAGTACTTC.

The rearrangement joins TRBV5-6 to TRBJ1-2; the match to TRBD1 covers 9 bases. Unmatched junction bases numbered 18, after V lost 4 bases and J lost 5 bases. The CDR3 covers 18 residues. Germline V CDR1 and CDR2: SGHDT, YYEEEE. DNA of the CDR3: TGTGCCAGCAGCCCCGGGACAGGGACCTCCCTTTTTATTTATGGCTACACCTTC. It specifies CASSPGTGTSLFIYGYTF.

A few counts support this clone. V and J are TRBV29-1 and TRBJ2-2, with 14 bases matching TRBD2. The J segment lost 7 bases and the V segment lost 6 bases, leaving 7 bases of the junction unmatched. The CDR3 has 15 amino acids. CDR1 SQVTM and CDR2 ANQGSEA come from the germline V gene. CDR3 protein: CSVPGTSGSSGELFF. The CDR3 DNA follows: TGCAGCGTCCCGGGGACTAGCGGGAGTAGCGGGGAGCTGTTTTTT.

The J gene is TRBJ1-1, the V gene TRBV30, with D possibly being TRBD1 (6 bases). CDR3 length: 12 residues. Trimming removed 7 bases from V and 3 bases from J, with 12 bases in between. Germline V gives CDR1 GTSNPN, CDR2 SVGIG (reference sequence). This CDR3 reads CASTGQYTEAFF. CDR3 sequence (DNA): TGTGCCTCGACGGGACAATACACTGAAGCTTTCTTT.

The gene calls are TRBV30 and TRBJ1-5; D might be TRBD1 (6 bases). The CDR3 has 15 residues. From germline, CDR1 is GTSNPN and CDR2 SVGIG (reference sequence). Trimming stripped 5 bases from V and 6 bases from J, with 20 bases between. CDR3 sequence reads: CAWEKDSFSGQPQHF. CDR3 nucleotide sequence: TGTGCCTGGGAAAAGGACAGCTTCTCAGGTCAGCCCCAGCATTTT. Filled out from reference TRBV30 and TRBJ1-5, the complete variable domain reads SQTIHQWPATLVQPVGSPLSLECTVEGTSNPNLYWYRQAAGRGLQLLFYSVGIGQISSEVPQNLSASRPQDRQFILSSKKLLLSDSGFYLCAWEKDSFSGQPQHFGDGTRLSIL.

This sequence joins TRBV28 and TRBJ1-1; possible D gene TRBD1, 6 bases. The ends were cut back, 3 bases at V and 8 bases at J, with 13 bases in the middle. Germline CDR1 reads MDHEN; CDR2 reads SYDVKM. CDR3 size: 13 residues. CDR3 residues: CASSFPGASEAFF. The CDR3 nucleotides read TGTGCCAGCAGTTTTCCGGGGGCTTCCGAAGCTTTCTTT.

The chain combines TRBV30 with TRBJ2-7; TRBD1 matches at 9 bases. With V trimmed by 4 bases and J by 6 bases, 19 bases remained unmatched. The CDR3 has 17 amino acids. In germline, CDR1 is GTSNPN, CDR2 SVGIG (reference sequence). The CDR3 region has the DNA TGTGCCTGGACAAGAGATTTTAGGGGACAGGGTCCCTCCGAGCAGTACTTC. Encoded protein: CAWTRDFRGQGPSEQYF. Complete variable domain (other parts from reference TRBV30 and TRBJ2-7): SQTIHQWPATLVQPVGSPLSLECTVEGTSNPNLYWYRQAAGRGLQLLFYSVGIGQISSEVPQNLSASRPQDRQFILSSKKLLLSDSGFYLCAWTRDFRGQGPSEQYFGPGTRLTVT.

This clone came up a few times. The chain joins TRBV18 to TRBJ1-1; no firm D call. V was shortened by 4 bases and J by 2 bases, with 14 bases between the two germline ends. The CDR3 has 15 residues. Per the germline V gene, CDR1 is KGHSH and CDR2 is LQKENI. For the CDR3, the DNA is TGTGCCAGCTCACTGAAGACGTGGGATAACACTGAAGCTTTCTTT. Translated, it gives CASSLKTWDNTEAFF.

The V and J genes are TRBV4-1 and TRBJ1-6; D is perhaps TRBD1 (6 bases). CDR1 and CDR2 from the germline V gene are MGHRA and YSYEKL. Trimming removed 4 bases from V and 7 bases from J, with 17 bases in between. CDR3 length equals 16 residues. CDR3 in amino acids: CASSRQAGTTNSPLHF. CDR3 coding DNA: TGCGCCAGCAGCCGCCAGGCCGGGACAACCAATTCACCCCTCCACTTT.

This chain links TRBV5-4 with TRBJ1-3, with D tentatively TRBD1 (6 bases). V was shortened by 2 bases and J by 0 bases, with 15 bases between the two germline ends. The germline gives CDR1 SGHNT, CDR2 YYREEE (reference sequence). CDR3 length: 17 amino acids. The CDR3 coding sequence is TGTGCCAGCAGCTTAAAGTCGGGACAAAACTCTGGAAACACCATATATTTT. This codes for CASSLKSGQNSGNTIYF. The full variable domain, in which reference TRBV5-4 and TRBJ1-3 provide the parts outside the CDR3, is ETGVTQSPTHLIKTRGQQVTLRCSSQSGHNTVSWYQQALGQGPQFIFQYYREEENGRGNFPPRFSGLQFPNYSSELNVNALELDDSALYLCASSLKSGQNSGNTIYFGEGSWLTVV.

The chain has TRBV25-1 and TRBJ1-1; D unclear. The germline V gene has CDR1 MGHDK and CDR2 SYGVNS. Trimming took 3 bases from V and 4 from J, leaving 12 bases between them. The CDR3 totals 14 residues. This CDR3 reads CASSEEGFFTEAFF. CDR3 in DNA: TGTGCCAGCAGTGAGGAGGGATTTTTCACTGAAGCTTTCTTT.

V is TRBV11-3 and J is TRBJ1-1; 8 bases align to TRBD1. The CDR3 totals 14 residues. Trimming at V came to 5 bases and at J to 1 base, leaving 3 bases not matched to a gene. CDR1 and CDR2 (germline): SGHNT, YENEEA. The CDR3 sequence: CASSPGQGNTEAFF. The CDR3, as DNA: TGTGCCAGCAGCCCTGGACAGGGGAACACTGAAGCTTTCTTT.

The gene calls are TRBV7-2 and TRBJ2-1; 8 nucleotides align to TRBD2. The V segment lost 2 bases and the J segment 3 bases; nucleotides outside the gene matches: 6. The CDR3 has 16 residues. Germline V CDR1 and CDR2: SGHTA, FQGNSA. The CDR3 region has the DNA TGTGCCAGCAGCTTATGGGCGGGAGGCGTCTACAATGAGCAGTTCTTC. Amino acids: CASSLWAGGVYNEQFF.

This CDR3 reads CASSRGQARDTEAFF. CDR3 nucleotides: TGCGCCAGCAGCCGAGGACAGGCGCGGGACACTGAAGCTTTCTTT. The chain couples TRBV4-1 to TRBJ1-1; 7 nucleotides line up with TRBD1. Germline V gene data show CDR1 as MGHRA and CDR2 as YSYEKL. The CDR3 consists of 15 residues. Trimming at V came to 4 bases and at J to 3 bases, leaving 8 bases not matched to a gene.

This clone was seen a single time. The V and J genes are TRBV24-1 and TRBJ2-3, with 9 bases matching TRBD2. J was trimmed by 5 bases and V by 3 bases; bases with no gene match: 5. CDR3 length equals 15 residues. Germline CDR1 reads KGHDR; CDR2 reads SFDVKD. CDR3 DNA sequence: TGTGCCACCAGTGATGCGGGAGGGCTCGGAGATACGCAGTATTTT. Its translation is CATSDAGGLGDTQYF.

J is TRBJ1-1 and V is TRBV30, with D possibly matching TRBD1 (5 bases). The V and J ends lost 2 bases and 1 base respectively, with 8 bases between them. Germline lookup yields CDR1 GTSNPN and CDR2 SVGIG (reference sequence). CDR3 length: 13 amino acids. The CDR3 DNA is TGTGCCTGGAGTCCAGGGCGGAACACTGAAGCTTTCTTT. The encoded protein is CAWSPGRNTEAFF.